This T cell receptor (beta chain) was recorded in a study of cytomegalovirus exposure and HLA in healthy donors (dated by TCRdb to the late 2010s). Background for the entire study: An earlier analysis of roughly 630 of the donors reported roughly 270 Gb of sequence data and some 100 million unique TCR beta sequences from 150 million to 200 million T cells. Rather than using new phenotypic data, the later analysis identified candidate immune exposures from TCR beta sequences and from how often those sequences occurred across donors. Across 398 genotyped donors of the cohort, an average of about 240,000 unique TCR beta nucleotide sequences per donor were sequenced, and roughly 17% of those sequences were non-productive. The genetic ancestry cluster associated with self-reported Caucasian donors included 81% of the roughly 410 genotyped donors. HLA typing included class I and class II loci at four-digit resolution. Along with the roughly 610-subject first cohort, a separate validation cohort of over a hundred different subjects was used. A later analysis re-examined previously published TCR beta repertoires from about 700 donors and added high-resolution HLA genotyping to investigate patterns of TCR occurrence. Every discovery cohort repertoire had been produced on one sequencing platform. Donor age, sex, ethnicity and CMV serostatus were compiled together with the repertoire data. The study used immunosequencing to profile the T cell repertoires of around 600 subjects and linked those repertoires to cytomegalovirus serostatus. Because of strong linkage in the cohort, 4 to 6 DR-DQ haplotypes were treated as single units for association and clustering. A later genetic analysis used genome-wide SNP genotypes for about 65% of the 666 donors, treating that subset as a discovery cohort. In an earlier analysis of 500 to 650 of the donors, high-throughput TCR beta sequencing was used to judge whether each TCR beta V gene segment behaved as functional or pseudogenic. High-throughput TCR immunosequencing, statistical association of individual TCRs with disease status, and machine learning were combined to predict cytomegalovirus infection status. The study was designed to test whether signatures of past pathogen exposure could be identified by cataloging public T cell receptors. Typing coverage varied by locus: roughly 629-640 donors for A, B, C, DRB1 and DQB1; roughly 500 for DQA1; over 600 for DPA1; 450 to 480 for DPB1. An early release covering roughly 640 HLA-typed donors comprised about 320 gigabases of sequencing data and approximately 85 million unique TCR sequences.

Study-wide conclusions, independent of this receptor: Strong co-occurrence of HLA alleles, especially DR and DQ, made assigning TCR associations to individual alleles difficult. Only TCR beta chains were sequenced in this cohort, and the absence of alpha or paired-chain data limited detectable features. Most TCR sequences were seen in very few donors, while some public TCRs were found in many individuals. Approximately 18 rarely observed V segments, including chromosome 9 orphons, were excluded from the earlier analysis of some 590 of the donors because counts were too low. CMV serostatus was the only immune exposure information available for the cohort. In vitro tests confirmed that a few of the cytomegalovirus-associated TCR beta chains recognize cytomegalovirus antigens. V-gene and J-gene trimming of TCR beta chains was associated with a missense DCLRE1C variant in a later genetic analysis, and the association was replicated in an independent cohort. Compared with equally common non-associated chains, HLA-associated TCR beta chains in a later analysis were more clonally expanded and had lower generation probabilities. The study listed 164 TCR beta chains as associated with cytomegalovirus. According to a later genetic analysis, donors in an Asian-associated ancestry cluster had fewer N-insertions in productive TCRs than the approximately 690-donor mean. In a later analysis, the rate of TCR association differed among HLA loci, with DRB1 alleles having the most associated TCRs and HLA-C alleles having the fewest. Linkage disequilibrium might explain the correlated functional status among segregating V segments, but an unknown experimental factor could not be ruled out. Because the 87-base-pair reads could not distinguish some IMGT-functional V segments, including TRBV6-2 and TRBV6-3, those segments were excluded. The authors suggested that the approach could potentially be extended to other disease states and immunological phenotypes. Sequencing depth was assumed to be roughly uniform across donors in the presence/absence analyses, though that assumption may not hold. In a later analysis, most CMV-associated TCR beta chains were found to appear HLA-restricted, with HLA associations seemingly driven largely by CMV exposure. In an earlier analysis of approximately 600 of the donors, most TCR beta V segments were observed in productive rearrangements about 87% or about 30% of the time, broadly matching IMGT annotations. A later analysis associated about 16,000 TCR beta sequences with specific HLA alleles at a false discovery rate of 0.05. A further reported finding was that TCR beta sequences accurately predicted the HLA-A and HLA-B alleles for most subjects in the first cohort. Because HLA typing was unavailable for some donors at each locus, only the typed subset was used in association tests. The classifier was reported to diagnose cytomegalovirus status with high specificity and sensitivity in both the original and validation cohorts. According to a later analysis, parvovirus B19, influenza, CMV and Epstein-Barr virus appeared linked to several top co-occurrence clusters. A cluster of highly shared sequence variants was judged likely to be a technical artifact of the sequencing pipeline.

A word on this clone: The specificity of this receptor is unknown.

Trimming at the junction amounts to 0 bases on V and 4 bases on J, and the germline ends lie 9 bases apart. CDR1 and CDR2 (GTSNPN, SVGIG) derive from the germline V gene (reference sequence). The CDR3 goes from the cysteine to the phenylalanine over 13 residues. Solely the CDR3 DNA is kept, with 39 bases framed from the first base. The cohort was made up of 650 to 700 healthy bone marrow donors. Cohort members were all nominally healthy when sampled, although unrecorded immune exposures were likely present. The donor tested CMV seronegative, placing the donor among the 350 or so seronegative members of the cohort. A peripheral blood sample was provided by each donor, and peripheral blood mononuclear cells were used for TCR beta sequencing. Genomic DNA extraction from the blood cell samples was performed with the Qiagen DNeasy Blood Extraction Kit. The library was built by means of the immunoSEQ multiplex PCR assay. The multiplex PCR relied on a mix of 60 forward primers for TCR Vbeta segments and 13 reverse primers for TCR Jbeta segments. The CDR3 region of rearranged TCR beta genes was amplified from genomic DNA with a multiplex PCR assay. The amplified TCR beta libraries were sequenced on the Illumina HiSeq System as 87-base-pair reads. The paper's processing steps were these. Across the 500 to 850 repertoires, a later analysis counted tens of millions of unique TCR beta chains, around 11 million of which were shared by at least two donors. To remove PCR and sequencing errors, raw reads were error-corrected and collapsed into unique sequences using a nearest-neighbor algorithm that merged closely related sequences. CDR3 sequences were aligned to IMGT reference sequences to assign V, D and J gene segments. For a sequence to be retained, a match of at least six nucleotides was required to both a V gene segment and a J gene segment. A rearrangement counted as productive if the CDR3 had no stop codons and remained in frame with V and J, and every other rearrangement counted as non-productive. CDR3 was defined by IMGT convention, running from the second conserved V-encoded cysteine to the conserved J-encoded phenylalanine. The earlier analysis of some 580 of the donors excluded any sequence lacking an unambiguous match to a single V gene segment. In an earlier analysis of a few hundred of the donors, V segments were called functional above 56.7% productive rearrangements and were called segregating when the between-donor standard deviation exceeded 5%. To diagnose cytomegalovirus status from the catalog of TCR beta chain sequences, a statistical classification framework was built. In a later analysis, TCR nucleotide sequences were compared against IMGT/GENE-DB human TR gene sequences so that V and J genes could be assigned. Using the TCRdist pipeline, a later analysis assigned CDR3 sequences along with most-parsimonious VDJ recombination scenarios. In a later analysis, each TCR beta chain was defined by its CDR3 amino acid sequence together with its V-gene family, and reads lacking a unique V-gene family were excluded. A later analysis removed 600 or so highly shared, low-generation-probability nucleotide sequences to deal with suspected cross-contamination and a sequencing artifact. In a later analysis, a clonal expansion index for each public chain was calculated from normalized within-repertoire ranks of inferred template counts. Generation probabilities in a later analysis came from a VDJ recombination model fitted to out-of-frame rearrangements, and those results were checked against IGoR. A later analysis scored TCR-TCR, TCR-HLA and TCR-CMV co-occurrence with hypergeometric tests, applying a repertoire-size bias correction to TCR pairs. To estimate false discovery rates, a later analysis permuted the HLA or CMV assignments 20 times. In a later analysis, co-occurring TCRs were grouped using DBSCAN, with TCRdist sequence similarity added in when clustering inside HLA-allele-positive subsets. Repertoires with fewer than 30,000 or more than 120,000 public chains were left out of co-occurrence clustering, as were about 5 repertoires with anomalous nucleotide sharing. Drawn from immuneACCESS, this table holds only the in-frame rearrangements with V and J called that TCRdb kept. Clones are partly lost; checked studies trace under half to an unresolved V gene and leave the rest unexplained. V and J calls and clone size are those listed in that table; D and trimming were worked out from the DNA. This sample's table contains 100,000 to 150,000 clones. The ten largest clones add up to 2.5% to 3% of the sample.

This TCR came from a man aged 30-40 years in good health and CMV-seronegative. The chain employs TRBV30 and TRBJ2-5; no D gene is confidently identified. Specimen: PBMCs. Read as DNA, the sequence is TGTGCCTGGAGTGTAACCGGTCCAGAGACCCAGTACTTC. It translates to CAWSVTGPETQYF.